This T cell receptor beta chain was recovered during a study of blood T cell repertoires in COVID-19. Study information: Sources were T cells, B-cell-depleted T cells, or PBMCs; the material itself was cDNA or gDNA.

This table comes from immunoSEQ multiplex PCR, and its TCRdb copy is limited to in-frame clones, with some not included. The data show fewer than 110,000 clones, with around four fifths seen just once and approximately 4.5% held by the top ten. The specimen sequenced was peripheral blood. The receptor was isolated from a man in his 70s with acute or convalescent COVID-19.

The CDR3 sequence is CASRGTQGQQYF. CDR3 sequence (DNA): TGTGCCAGCAGGGGGACCCAGGGGCAGCAGTACTTC. This chain connects TRBV2 to TRBJ2-7; possible D gene TRBD1, 6 bases. CDR1 SNHLY and CDR2 FYNNEI come from the germline V gene. The CDR3 totals 12 residues. V lost 6 bases to trimming and J lost 8 bases, with 14 bases between them. The full variable domain, its missing parts supplied by reference TRBV2 and TRBJ2-7, is EPEVTQTPSHQVTQMGQEVILRCVPISNHLYFYWYRQILGQKVEFLVSFYNNEISEKSEIFDDQFSVERPDGSNFTLKIRSTKLEDSAMYFCASRGTQGQQYFGPGTRLTVT.